Listed here are 18 T cell receptor beta chains from one sample, sequenced in a study of OX40 agonist ivuxolimab in advanced cancers. Produced via immunoSEQ multiplex PCR; TCRdb's table is partial and in-frame only. The sample holds about 20,000 clones, roughly 82% seen once. This sample comprised CD4+ or CD8+ T cells sorted from blood, obtained in a trial of the OX40 agonist ivuxolimab. These receptor sequences come from an adult with an advanced solid tumor such as melanoma, head and neck, liver or kidney cancer.

The chain links TRBV10-3 to TRBJ2-5, with D maybe TRBD1 (5 bases). The CDR3 spans 14 residues. The V end lost 4 bases, the J end lost 4 bases, and 13 bases lay between the germline ends. Germline CDR1 ENHRY, CDR2 SYGVKD. CDR3 DNA sequence: TGTGCCATCAGTGGTGAACAGGTGGGAGAGACCCAGTACTTC. It yields the protein CAISGEQVGETQYF.

V gene TRBV10-2 combines with J gene TRBJ1-6; 9 nucleotides line up with TRBD1. The CDR3 totals 18 residues. CDR1 is WSHSY, CDR2 SAAADI, per germline. Trimming cost V 4 bases and J 9 bases; bases outside gene matches: 16. Here the CDR3 reads CASSAPRAVTGGASPLHF. CDR3 nucleotides: TGCGCCAGCAGTGCCCCTAGGGCGGTGACAGGGGGAGCTTCACCCCTCCACTTT.

The chain carries TRBV4-2 and TRBJ1-2; D uncertain. Germline lookup yields CDR1 LGHNA and CDR2 YNFKEQ. V lost 5 bases to trimming and J lost 5 bases, with 21 bases between them. This CDR3 has 16 amino acids. CDR3 bases: TGTGCCAGCAGCTTAGACAACAGCGAGCTTTCTTATGGCTACACCTTC. It specifies CASSLDNSELSYGYTF.

The chain recombines TRBV28 with TRBJ2-2; TRBD2 aligns across 9 bases. With 7 bases clipped from V and 6 bases from J, the junction kept 12 bases outside the gene matches. The CDR3 runs 16 residues. The germline gives CDR1 MDHEN, CDR2 SYDVKM. For the CDR3, the DNA is TGTGCCAGCACTATACTAGCGGGCCCTACTTCCGGGGAGCTGTTTTTT. Translated: CASTILAGPTSGELFF.

The chain combines TRBV6-4 with TRBJ2-3; 13 nucleotides line up with TRBD2. In germline, CDR1 is MRHNA, CDR2 SNTAGT. The CDR3 has 16 residues. Unmatched junction bases numbered 6, after V lost 3 bases and J lost 6 bases. CDR3 region: CASSETSGGVPDTQYF. Here the CDR3 DNA reads TGTGCCAGCAGTGAAACTAGCGGGGGGGTTCCCGATACGCAGTATTTT.

This clone appeared once. The chain uses TRBV6-1 and TRBJ1-2; D remains unclear. The CDR3 extends over 15 amino acids. The V end was cut by 2 bases, the J end by 0 bases, with 10 bases between. The germline V gene encodes CDR1 MNHNS and CDR2 SASEGT. The CDR3 is CASSELQWANYGYTF. In nucleotides, the CDR3 is TGTGCCAGCAGTGAACTGCAGTGGGCTAACTATGGCTACACCTTC.

The rearrangement uses TRBV4-3 and TRBJ2-1; TRBD1 might be the D (5 bases). V dropped 0 bases and J dropped 8 bases, with 8 bases sitting between them. Per germline, CDR1 LGHNA and CDR2 YSLEER. The CDR3 is 13 residues long. The CDR3 DNA is TGCGCCAGCAGCCAAGAGATAGGGGATGAGCAGTTCTTC. Translating gives CASSQEIGDEQFF.

The V and J genes are TRBV19 and TRBJ2-7; the match to TRBD1 covers 7 bases. The CDR3 spans 15 residues. The V gene end was trimmed by 5 bases and the J gene end by 2 bases; junction bases not matched to a gene: 9. Germline CDR1 LNHDA, CDR2 SQIVND (reference sequence). The DNA of the CDR3 is TGTGCCAGTAGTTCTCGTCGGGACAGCACCTACGAGCAGTACTTC. This sequence encodes CASSSRRDSTYEQYF.

The V call is TRBV27, the J call TRBJ2-1; tentatively, D is TRBD2 (6 bases). Germline assignment: CDR1 MNHEY and CDR2 SMNVEV (reference sequence). The CDR3 has 12 amino acids. The V gene lost 6 bases and the J gene lost 7 bases, with 10 bases spanning the gap. The CDR3 spells CASSLSGNEQFF. The DNA of the CDR3 is TGTGCCAGCAGCCTTAGCGGTAATGAGCAGTTCTTC.

This chain uses TRBV6-1 with TRBJ2-1; 7 nucleotides agree with TRBD1. The J segment lost 2 bases and the V segment lost 5 bases, leaving 3 bases of the junction unmatched. The CDR3 sequence is 14 residues long. Germline CDR1 reads MNHNS; CDR2 reads SASEGT. The CDR3 here is CASSWDSTYNEQFF. As DNA, the CDR3 is TGTGCCAGCAGTTGGGACAGTACCTACAATGAGCAGTTCTTC.

The chain couples TRBV4-1 to TRBJ1-2, with 8 bases lining up with TRBD1. The V gene end was trimmed by 1 base and the J gene end by 1 base; junction bases not matched to a gene: 11. In germline, CDR1 is MGHRA, CDR2 YSYEKL. This CDR3 spans 18 amino acids. DNA of the CDR3: TGCGCCAGCAGCCAAGGGCTGACAGGGGTACATCTTAACTATGGCTACACCTTC. Translating it yields CASSQGLTGVHLNYGYTF.

V is TRBV15 and J is TRBJ1-3; 7 bases match TRBD1. Germline V gives CDR1 LNHNV, CDR2 YYDKDF (reference sequence). The length of the CDR3 is 19 residues. Trimming took 0 bases from V and 3 from J; bases not matched to a gene: 14. The CDR3 coding sequence is TGTGCCACCAGCAGAGATCTGGCGGCGACAGGGTTGGTTGGAAACACCATATATTTT. Its protein product is CATSRDLAATGLVGNTIYF.

V gene TRBV27 combines with J gene TRBJ1-1; possibly TRBD1 for D (5 bases). The length of the CDR3 is 15 residues. Trimming cost V 5 bases and J 1 base, with 14 bases left between them. Looked up from germline, CDR1 is MNHEY and CDR2 is SMNVEV (reference sequence). CDR3 residues: CASSLSTAGNTEAFF. CDR3 DNA: TGTGCCAGCAGTCTCTCGACAGCGGGGAACACTGAAGCTTTCTTT.

By share, this clone counts as hyperexpanded. The chain couples TRBV30 to TRBJ2-3, with D maybe TRBD2 (6 bases). Trimming pared 3 bases from V and 1 base from J, leaving 14 bases between. This CDR3 has 15 amino acids. From germline, CDR1 is GTSNPN and CDR2 SVGIG (reference sequence). CDR3 loop: CAWSHGGDGTDTQYF. For the CDR3, the DNA is TGTGCCTGGAGCCACGGAGGGGATGGCACAGATACGCAGTATTTT.

This chain joins TRBV12-5 and TRBJ1-4; D perhaps matches TRBD1 (6 bases). This CDR3 is 14 amino acids long. Trimming pared 5 bases from V and 5 bases from J, leaving 12 bases between. Germline loops: CDR1 LGHNT, CDR2 FRNRAP. Written as DNA, the CDR3 is TGTGCTAGTGGTACCGGACAGTCAAATGAAAAACTGTTTTTT. Protein: CASGTGQSNEKLFF.

The chain joins TRBV5-5 to TRBJ1-1; D unclear. CDR3 size: 14 residues. Germline V lookup: CDR1 SGHKS, CDR2 YYEKEE (reference sequence). V was clipped by 2 bases and J by 1 base, with 9 bases between them. CDR3 amino acids: CASSLTERNTEAFF. The CDR3 coding sequence is TGTGCCAGCAGCTTAACGGAGAGGAACACTGAAGCTTTCTTT.

DNA of the CDR3: TGTGCCAGCAGCTTTGGGGGTTACGGGTACGAGCAGTACTTC. It translates to CASSFGGYGYEQYF. The chain uses TRBV7-2 and TRBJ2-7; D may match TRBD1 or TRBD2 (5 bases each). V was shortened by 3 bases and J by 4 bases, with 13 bases between the two germline ends. Germline-derived CDR1 and CDR2 are SGHTA and FQGNSA. This CDR3 region has 14 residues. Full variable domain (missing parts from reference TRBV7-2 and TRBJ2-7): GAGVSQSPSNKVTEKGKDVELRCDPISGHTALYWYRQSLGQGLEFLIYFQGNSAPDKSGLPSDRFSAERTGGSVSTLTIQRTQQEDSAVYLCASSFGGYGYEQYFGPGTRLTVT.

The chain recombines TRBV10-3 with TRBJ2-3, with D perhaps matching TRBD2 (6 bases). Trimming pared 0 bases from V and 2 bases from J, leaving 12 bases between. The CDR3 covers 16 residues. The germline CDR1 and CDR2 sequences are ENHRY and SYGVKD. CDR3 nucleotide sequence: TGTGCCATCAGTGAGTCTGCGGGGCGGGTCACAGATACGCAGTATTTT. Translation: CAISESAGRVTDTQYF.